The T cell receptor beta chain under discussion was sequenced for a study of cytomegalovirus exposure and HLA in healthy donors. Broader study findings: There were some V segments, including TRBV6-2 and TRBV6-3, excluded as indistinguishable. A prior analysis recorded that most TCR beta V segments were productive about 87% or about 30% of the time. With DRB1 most and HLA-C fewest, TCR association rates differed between HLA loci in a later analysis. Available immune exposure information covered CMV serostatus only.

The PCR made use of 60 Vbeta and 13 Jbeta primers. The assay was immunoSEQ multiplex PCR, and TCRdb's table has in-frame clones only and misses some. Of approximately 110,000 clones detected, 55% to 75% appear once; the ten largest clones hold around 9%. CDR3 length: 15 residues. Trimming took off 3 bases at V and 5 bases at J, with 16 bases between the two ends. CDR1 SNHLY and CDR2 FYNNEI come from the germline V gene. This clone has more than one count but fewer than ten. Antigen unknown. The sequenced sample was PBMCs. This receptor was obtained from a man aged 30 to 45 in good health and CMV-seropositive. The chain has TRBV2 and TRBJ1-2; maybe TRBD1 (6 bases). CDR3 amino acids: CASSEESQGLYGYTF. DNA for the CDR3: TGTGCCAGCAGTGAGGAATCACAGGGTTTGTATGGCTACACCTTC.